The T cell receptor (beta chain) under discussion was sequenced for a study of Ad26.COV2.S vaccination and SARS-CoV-2 variants. Study-wide background: The vaccine Ad26.COV2.S was put into the muscle once, or twice with 56 days between. Points from the study as a whole: Breadth measured for non-spike TCRs was similar across vaccine and placebo recipients.

Data came from immunoSEQ multiplex PCR; TCRdb stores just in-frame clones and leaves some out. The sample lists 330,000 or so clones; 85% to 90% were seen once. Germline V lookup: CDR1 SGHNT, CDR2 YYREEE (reference sequence). J was trimmed by 6 bases and V by 4 bases; bases with no gene match: 5. The length of the CDR3 is 14 residues. Notes on this clone: What it recognizes is unknown.

Treatment noted: about 20 received Ad26.COV2.S at low or high dose, single or two shots; five or six received placebo; per-sample allocation not given. The samples date from day 63 after the first vaccine or placebo injection. In Boston, the donor was an adult between 18-55 years of age. The TCR was taken from a person between 18 and 60 years old who received the Ad26.COV2.S COVID-19 vaccine or a placebo. The starting material was peripheral blood, obtained in a trial of Ad26.COV2.S vaccine versus placebo. The chain combines TRBV5-4 with TRBJ2-3; 10 positions match TRBD2. DNA of the CDR3: TGTGCCAGCAGCCCAGCGGGAGGGAGGGATACGCAGTATTTT. Amino acids: CASSPAGGRDTQYF.